These 23 T cell receptor beta chains were sequenced from one sample in a study of T cell repertoires in cytomegalovirus infection. TCRdb processed the reads anew with MiXCR; each CDR3 protein has one entry. The table has about 230,000 distinct CDR3 sequences, over 20% seen once. What was sequenced was CD8+ T cells from PBMCs. Receptor source: a human donor in good health (CMV status not recorded). Some clones in this sample may be carry-over from other donors' samples.

This clonotype was seen ten or more times. The chain has TRBV7-8 and TRBJ1-1; D uncertain. The germline gives CDR1 SGHVS, CDR2 FQNEAQ. The CDR3 is 15 residues long. V was trimmed by 2 bases and J by 3 bases, leaving 13 bases between them. The CDR3 bases are TGTGCCAGCAGCTTATTGCAGCCTTGGGACACTGAAGCTTTCTTT. Translated: CASSLLQPWDTEAFF.

This clonotype was counted only a few times. The chain links TRBV27 to TRBJ2-7; D possibly corresponds to TRBD2 (6 bases). The CDR3 spans 11 residues. V gave up 7 bases and J gave up 7 bases, with 11 bases separating them. Looked up from germline, CDR1 is MNHEY and CDR2 is SMNVEV (reference sequence). The CDR3 loop is CASTLGREQYF. CDR3 nucleotide sequence: TGTGCCAGCACCCTAGGGAGGGAGCAGTACTTC.

This clonotype was recorded a few times. V and J are TRBV28 and TRBJ2-5, with no clear D. With 8 bases removed from V and 0 bases from J, the gap between germline ends came to 7 bases. The CDR3 is 12 amino acids. Germline lookup yields CDR1 MDHEN and CDR2 SYDVKM. The CDR3: CASGPYQETQYF. The CDR3 nucleotides read TGTGCCAGCGGACCGTACCAAGAGACCCAGTACTTC.

The V and J genes are TRBV13 and TRBJ2-3; 7 bases map to TRBD1. CDR3 length: 16 amino acids. Unmatched junction bases numbered 12, after V lost 7 bases and J lost 2 bases. The germline V gene encodes CDR1 PRHDT and CDR2 FYEKMQ (reference sequence). CDR3 in DNA: TGTGCCAGCAACTTCCAGAACAGGGGTAACACAGATACGCAGTATTTT. The encoded protein is CASNFQNRGNTDTQYF.

This chain links TRBV7-9 with TRBJ1-6; TRBD1 aligns across 10 bases. J was trimmed by 11 bases and V by 5 bases; bases with no gene match: 12. The CDR3 is 16 amino acids. Germline-derived CDR1 and CDR2 are SEHNR and FQNEAQ (reference sequence). The DNA of the CDR3 is TGTGCCAGCAGCCCTCGACAGGGGGCCGGTCGGGCACCCCTCCACTTT. Its protein product is CASSPRQGAGRAPLHF.

V and J are TRBV7-6 and TRBJ2-7; perhaps D is TRBD1 or TRBD2 (5 bases each). Looked up from germline, CDR1 is SGHVS and CDR2 is FNYEAQ. The CDR3 consists of 12 residues. Trimming left V 4 bases short and J 4 bases short, with 8 bases between. Written as DNA, the CDR3 is TGTGCCAGCAGCTGGGACGGTTACGAGCAGTACTTC. Amino acids: CASSWDGYEQYF.

This clonotype was recorded a few times. V and J are TRBV5-1 and TRBJ2-3; the match to TRBD1 covers 8 bases. V was pared by 0 bases and J by 2 bases, with 11 bases of the junction left unmatched. The CDR3 is 18 amino acids. Germline assignment: CDR1 SGHRS and CDR2 YFSETQ. CDR3 residues: CASSLAGQGPPNTDTQYF. In DNA, the CDR3 is TGCGCCAGCAGCTTGGCCGGACAGGGCCCACCCAACACAGATACGCAGTATTTT.

This clonotype was picked up many times. V gene TRBV25-1 combines with J gene TRBJ1-4; D unclear. The CDR3 is made up of 13 amino acids. Germline V gives CDR1 MGHDK, CDR2 SYGVNS. Trimming left V 5 bases short and J 7 bases short, with 11 bases between. The CDR3 bases are TGTGCCAGCAGTTTCGTGGTCGGTGAAAAACTGTTTTTT. Encoded protein: CASSFVVGEKLFF.

This clonotype rates as medium-sized. The rearrangement links TRBV7-9 to TRBJ2-5; D is unresolved. The ends were cut back, 4 bases at V and 5 bases at J, with 14 bases in the middle. The CDR3 is 14 amino acids. CDR1 and CDR2 from the germline V gene are SEHNR and FQNEAQ (reference sequence). The CDR3 region is CASSSAGFVETQYF. CDR3 sequence (DNA): TGTGCCAGCAGCTCAGCCGGTTTTGTGGAGACCCAGTACTTC. Looking up the rest from reference TRBV7-9 and TRBJ2-5 gives the full variable domain: DTGVSQNPRHKITKRGQNVTFRCDPISEHNRLYWYRQTLGQGPEFLTYFQNEAQLEKSRLLSDRFSAERPKGSFSTLEIQRTEQGDSAMYLCASSSAGFVETQYFGPGTRLLVL.

With respect to this clonotype: At one end, the junction sequence differs from germline, possibly due to a read error. The chain employs TRBV11-2 and TRBJ2-1; 8 nucleotides line up with TRBD2. This CDR3 region has 15 residues. Per the germline V gene, CDR1 is SGHAT and CDR2 is FQNNGV. The CDR3, as DNA: TGTGCCACCTCCCGCCTCCCAGCGGGGGATGGGGAGCAGTTGTTC. It codes for CATSRLPAGDGEQLF.

This clonotype was observed a few times. The chain combines TRBV2 with TRBJ2-5; D tentatively fits TRBD1 or TRBD2 (5 bases each). V gave up 6 bases and J gave up 1 base, with 12 bases separating them. Looked up from germline, CDR1 is SNHLY and CDR2 is FYNNEI. The CDR3 runs 14 residues. CDR3 bases: TGTGCCAGCAGACGGGGCCTGATCCAAGAGACCCAGTACTTC. This gives the protein CASRRGLIQETQYF.

This sequence joins TRBV2 and TRBJ1-1; 10 nucleotides align to TRBD1. From germline, CDR1 is SNHLY and CDR2 FYNNEI. The CDR3 is 14 residues long. With 7 bases clipped from V and 5 bases from J, the junction kept 7 bases outside the gene matches. The CDR3: CASMLTGGYTEAFF. The CDR3 coding sequence is TGTGCCAGCATGTTGACAGGGGGCTATACTGAAGCTTTCTTT.

The sample holds many counts of this clonotype. The gene calls are TRBV28 and TRBJ2-5, with D possibly TRBD1 on 5 matching bases. Germline CDR1 and CDR2: MDHEN and SYDVKM. The CDR3 runs to 13 residues. V lost 5 bases to trimming and J lost 5 bases, with 12 bases between them. The CDR3 DNA reads as TGTGCCAGCAGTATTTCAGGGATGGAGACCCAGTACTTC. Translated: CASSISGMETQYF.

Only a few counts were recorded for this clonotype. This chain joins TRBV7-6 and TRBJ2-3, with 9 bases aligning to TRBD2. CDR3 length equals 16 residues. V was pared by 3 bases and J by 0 bases, with 4 bases of the junction left unmatched. Germline-derived CDR1 and CDR2 are SGHVS and FNYEAQ. The CDR3 DNA sequence: TGTGCCAGCAGCTTTGGAGCGGGGGGAAGCACAGATACGCAGTATTTT. Amino acid sequence: CASSFGAGGSTDTQYF.

The V and J genes are TRBV7-9 and TRBJ1-2; 7 nucleotides line up with TRBD1. CDR3 length equals 14 residues. Germline assignment: CDR1 SEHNR and CDR2 FQNEAQ (reference sequence). V dropped 1 base and J dropped 3; count of bases not matched to a gene: 2. CDR3: CASSLVTGDYGYTF. The CDR3 DNA reads TGTGCCAGCAGCTTAGTAACAGGGGACTATGGCTACACCTTC.

This clonotype was detected only a few times. The chain joins TRBV28 to TRBJ1-4; the D gene is possibly TRBD1 (5 bases). This CDR3 is 16 amino acids long. Between the trimmed V and J ends, which lost 3 bases and 6 bases, there was a span of 17 bases. The V gene's germline CDR1 is MDHEN and CDR2 SYDVKM. The chain's CDR3 is CASSLLQAALDEKLFF. The CDR3 DNA sequence: TGTGCCAGCAGTTTGCTACAGGCTGCGTTGGATGAAAAACTGTTTTTT. Together with reference TRBV28 and TRBJ1-4, the CDR3 gives the full variable domain: DVKVTQSSRYLVKRTGEKVFLECVQDMDHENMFWYRQDPGLGLRLIYFSYDVKMKEKGDIPEGYSVSREKKERFSLILESASTNQTSMYLCASSLLQAALDEKLFFGSGTQLSVL.

At least ten counts were recorded for this clonotype. V gene TRBV19 combines with J gene TRBJ2-1; D might be TRBD2 (7 bases). The V and J ends lost 11 bases and 9 bases respectively, with 20 bases between them. Per germline, CDR1 LNHDA and CDR2 SQIVND (reference sequence). The CDR3 covers 13 residues. Written as DNA, the CDR3 is TGTGCCTCAACATCGGGGGGCGCGATTGAGCAGTTCTTC. As protein: CASTSGGAIEQFF.

Many counts were recorded for this clonotype. This rearrangement joins TRBV7-2 to TRBJ2-1, with a weak D call TRBD2 (5 bases). CDR1 SGHTA and CDR2 FQGNSA come from the germline V gene. The length of the CDR3 is 15 residues. The germline V and J ends were trimmed by 1 base and 2 bases, with 9 bases remaining between them. The CDR3 spells CASSLDGEPYNEQFF. CDR3 nucleotide sequence: TGTGCCAGCAGCTTAGACGGGGAACCCTACAATGAGCAGTTCTTC.

This clonotype has only a few counts. The rearrangement uses TRBV28 and TRBJ1-1, with 8 positions matching TRBD1. The germline V gene has CDR1 MDHEN and CDR2 SYDVKM. With 7 bases clipped from V and 3 bases from J, the junction kept 10 bases outside the gene matches. The CDR3 consists of 15 residues. CDR3 coding DNA: TGTGCCAGCATCCCACAAAACAGGGGGGACACTGAAGCTTTCTTT. This translates into CASIPQNRGDTEAFF. Together with reference TRBV28 and TRBJ1-1, the CDR3 gives the full variable domain: DVKVTQSSRYLVKRTGEKVFLECVQDMDHENMFWYRQDPGLGLRLIYFSYDVKMKEKGDIPEGYSVSREKKERFSLILESASTNQTSMYLCASIPQNRGDTEAFFGQGTRLTVV.

In its sample, this clonotype was seen many times. This chain links TRBV12-3 or TRBV12-4 with TRBJ2-2; a weak D match, TRBD2 (6 bases). The V end lost 5 bases, the J end lost 1 base, and 14 bases lay between the germline ends. The CDR3 sequence is 16 residues long. As DNA, the CDR3 is TGTGCCAGCAGTCTTTGGGACTTCTTGAACACCGGGGAGCTGTTTTTT. It codes for CASSLWDFLNTGELFF.

This clonotype has ten or more counts. J is TRBJ1-3 and V is TRBV7-2; D is ambiguous. The germline V gene has CDR1 SGHTA and CDR2 FQGNSA. CDR3 size: 15 residues. Trimming left V 4 bases short and J 2 bases short, with 12 bases between. CDR3 region: CASSSTLAAGNTIYF. The CDR3 DNA follows: TGTGCCAGCAGCTCGACACTTGCTGCTGGAAACACCATATATTTT.

This chain links TRBV19 with TRBJ1-5, with 8 bases aligning to TRBD1. The CDR3 length is 16 residues. V trimming: 6 bases; J trimming: 2 bases; junction bases outside the gene matches: 9. The germline V gene has CDR1 LNHDA and CDR2 SQIVND (reference sequence). The CDR3: CASRPTGAARNQPQHF. Written as DNA, the CDR3 is TGTGCCAGTAGGCCGACAGGGGCAGCGCGCAATCAGCCCCAGCATTTT. Together with reference TRBV19 and TRBJ1-5, the CDR3 gives the full variable domain: DGGITQSPKYLFRKEGQNVTLSCEQNLNHDAMYWYRQDPGQGLRLIYYSQIVNDFQKGDIAEGYSVSREKKESFPLTVTSAQKNPTAFYLCASRPTGAARNQPQHFGDGTRLSIL.

This clonotype was found many times. The conserved phenylalanine or tryptophan is not found at the CDR3 terminus, so this likely reflects a read error. Because the CDR3's place on the DNA is in doubt, the DNA is left out and the CDR3 is given as listed by TCRdb. The genes are TRBV12-3 or TRBV12-4 and TRBJ1-4; no check of the table's D call, TRBD1, against the DNA was made. The CDR3 has 12 residues if both end residues are counted. The CDR3 sequence: CASSLSVYPRGI.